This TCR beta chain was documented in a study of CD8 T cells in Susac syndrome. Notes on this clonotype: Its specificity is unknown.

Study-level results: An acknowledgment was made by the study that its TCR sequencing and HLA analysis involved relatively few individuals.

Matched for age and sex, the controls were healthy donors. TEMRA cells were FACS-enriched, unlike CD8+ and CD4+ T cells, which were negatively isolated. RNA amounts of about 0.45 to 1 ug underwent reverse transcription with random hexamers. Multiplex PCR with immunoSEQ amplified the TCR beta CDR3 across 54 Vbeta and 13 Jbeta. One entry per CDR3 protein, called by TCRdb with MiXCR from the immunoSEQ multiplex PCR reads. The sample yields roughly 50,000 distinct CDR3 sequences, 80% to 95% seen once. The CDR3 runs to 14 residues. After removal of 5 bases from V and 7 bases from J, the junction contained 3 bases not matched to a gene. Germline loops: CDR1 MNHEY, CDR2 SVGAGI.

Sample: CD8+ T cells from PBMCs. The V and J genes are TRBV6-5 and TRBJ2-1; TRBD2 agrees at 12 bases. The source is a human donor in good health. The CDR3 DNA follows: TGTGCCAGCAGTCTAGCGGGAGGGGGTAATGAGCAGTTCTTC. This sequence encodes CASSLAGGGNEQFF.